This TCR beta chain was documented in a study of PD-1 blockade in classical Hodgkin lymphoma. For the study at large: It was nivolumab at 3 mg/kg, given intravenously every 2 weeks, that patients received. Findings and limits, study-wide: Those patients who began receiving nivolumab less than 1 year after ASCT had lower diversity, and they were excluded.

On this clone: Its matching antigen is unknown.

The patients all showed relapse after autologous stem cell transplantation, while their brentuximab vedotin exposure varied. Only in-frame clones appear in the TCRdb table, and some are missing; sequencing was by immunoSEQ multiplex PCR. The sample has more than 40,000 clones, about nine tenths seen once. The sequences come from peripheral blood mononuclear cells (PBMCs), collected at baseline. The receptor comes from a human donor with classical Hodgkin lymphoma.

CDR3 nucleotides: TGTGCCAGCAGTTTTGAACAGGGAGCTGGAAACACCATATATTTT. Translation gives CASSFEQGAGNTIYF. The V call is TRBV28, the J call TRBJ1-3; weak D call: TRBD1 (6 bases). The V end lost 3 bases, the J end lost 2 bases, and 11 bases lay between the germline ends. Germline lookup yields CDR1 MDHEN and CDR2 SYDVKM. The CDR3 is 15 residues long.